The clone carrying this TCR beta chain was seen a handful of times. Its antigen is still unknown. Trimming stripped 7 bases from V and 3 bases from J, with 7 bases between. Germline CDR1 reads MNHEY; CDR2 reads SVGEGT. The CDR3 spans 12 residues. This sample was taken from a study of T-cell memory formation after mild COVID-19. TCRdb reanalysed the 5' RACE reads using MiXCR and keeps one entry per CDR3 protein. Altogether some 82,000 distinct CDR3 sequences are present, about 13% being singletons, with the ten largest covering around two fifths. Overall study results and limits: Of the contracting clones, CD4+ ones lay mainly in CM and EM, and CD8+ ones in EMRA.

The sample comprised PBMCs or a T cell subset sorted from them (not recorded which). V usage is TRBV6-2 or TRBV6-3 and J usage is TRBJ2-1; D gene uncertain. The source is a man younger than 30 who had mild COVID-19 (a few samples of this study predate the infection). Cell type and time point are not known. The CDR3 DNA reads TGTGCCAGCACTCCCGACTACAATGAGCAGTTCTTC. Protein: CASTPDYNEQFF.